The 20 T cell receptor beta chains presented below share a single source sample, sequenced in a study of cytomegalovirus exposure and HLA in healthy donors. PCR was performed using 60 Vbeta and 13 Jbeta primers. Produced via immunoSEQ multiplex PCR; TCRdb's table is partial and in-frame only. The table has approximately 110,000 clones, less than 90% seen once. Sequenced input: PBMCs. The receptor source for this set is a man over 45 in good health and CMV-seronegative.

The rearrangement links TRBV5-1 to TRBJ2-2, with 13 bases that match TRBD2. V lost 0 bases and J lost 0; bases outside the gene matches: 8. CDR1 and CDR2 (germline): SGHRS, YFSETQ. The CDR3 has 20 residues. CDR3 loop: CASSLGRGLAGITNTGELFF. DNA for the CDR3: TGCGCCAGCAGCTTGGGACGGGGACTAGCGGGAATAACGAACACCGGGGAGCTGTTTTTT.

The sample holds one count of this clone. This chain connects TRBV29-1 to TRBJ2-7; D possibly corresponds to TRBD1 (6 bases). V was shortened by 0 bases and J by 1 base, with 7 bases between the two germline ends. There are 13 residues in the CDR3. Germline CDR1 and CDR2: SQVTM and ANQGSEA. The DNA for the CDR3 is TGCAGCGTTGAAGATCAGGGGTCCTACGAGCAGTACTTC. This translates into CSVEDQGSYEQYF.

This clone was observed a few times. J is TRBJ1-1 and V is TRBV9; TRBD1 aligns across 11 bases. This CDR3 is 16 amino acids long. Germline-derived CDR1 and CDR2 are SGDLS and YYNGEE. The ends lost 0 bases at V and 1 base at J; junction bases unmatched: 2. CDR3 coding DNA: TGTGCCAGCAGCGTAGGGACAGGGGGCACGAACACTGAAGCTTTCTTT. As protein: CASSVGTGGTNTEAFF.

The V and J genes are TRBV7-7 and TRBJ1-5; 9 nucleotides agree with TRBD1. With V trimmed by 5 bases and J by 7 bases, 3 bases remained unmatched. The germline V gene encodes CDR1 SSHAT and CDR2 FNYEAQ (reference sequence). This CDR3 is built from 13 residues. As DNA, the CDR3 is TGTGCCAGCAGCCCGGGACAGGGACAGCCCCAGCATTTT. It specifies CASSPGQGQPQHF.

The chain couples TRBV5-8 to TRBJ1-1; 9 nucleotides align to TRBD1. This CDR3 region has 14 residues. J lost 4 bases, V lost 2 bases, and 3 bases had no gene match. Looked up from germline, CDR1 is SGHTS and CDR2 is YDEGEE. The CDR3 sequence is CASSFSDRGTEAFF. In nucleotides, the CDR3 is TGTGCCAGCAGCTTCTCGGACAGGGGCACTGAAGCTTTCTTT.

This clone appeared a few times. V usage is TRBV19 and J usage is TRBJ2-5; 7 bases line up with TRBD1. The CDR3 has 14 residues. The ends lost 5 bases at V and 7 bases at J; junction bases unmatched: 10. Per the germline V gene, CDR1 is LNHDA and CDR2 is SQIVND (reference sequence). The CDR3 spells CASSRTGQEATQYF. The CDR3, as DNA: TGTGCCAGTAGTCGGACAGGACAGGAAGCGACCCAGTACTTC.

This rearrangement joins TRBV30 to TRBJ1-1; D is perhaps TRBD1 (6 bases). The CDR3 runs to 15 residues. With 2 bases removed from V and 0 bases from J, the gap between germline ends came to 13 bases. Germline assignment: CDR1 GTSNPN and CDR2 SVGIG (reference sequence). CDR3 residues: CAWSTPTGLNTEAFF. The DNA of the CDR3 is TGTGCCTGGAGTACTCCGACAGGATTGAACACTGAAGCTTTCTTT.

V gene TRBV5-1 combines with J gene TRBJ2-4, with a weak D call TRBD1 (5 bases). Deletions cut 2 bases from V and 7 bases from J, with 16 bases between. Germline V CDR1 and CDR2: SGHRS, YFSETQ. The CDR3 has 15 residues. The CDR3 bases are TGCGCCAGCAGCTTACCACAGGATTCGGGCAACATTCAGTACTTC. It specifies CASSLPQDSGNIQYF.

The chain recombines TRBV5-4 with TRBJ2-4, with D tentatively TRBD2 (7 bases). CDR3 length equals 16 residues. With 4 bases removed from V and 0 bases from J, the gap between germline ends came to 14 bases. In germline, CDR1 is SGHNT, CDR2 YYREEE (reference sequence). This CDR3 reads CASSLEGGRAKNIQYF. The CDR3 coding sequence is TGTGCCAGCAGCCTTGAGGGGGGGCGAGCCAAAAACATTCAGTACTTC.

CDR3 in DNA: TGCAGCGTCTCCGGACAGGGGGCCGACACTGAAGCTTTCTTT. Its protein product is CSVSGQGADTEAFF. The chain links TRBV29-1 to TRBJ1-1; TRBD1 agrees at 11 bases. The trim removed 6 bases at V and 3 bases at J, leaving 6 bases unmatched. Germline CDR1 is SQVTM and CDR2 is ANQGSEA. CDR3 length: 14 residues.

V and J are TRBV6-4 and TRBJ1-5; TRBD1 aligns across 7 bases. CDR1 and CDR2 from the germline V gene are MRHNA and SNTAGT. V lost 6 bases and J lost 0; bases outside the gene matches: 5. CDR3 length: 15 amino acids. This CDR3 is CASRATGSSNQPQHF. CDR3 nucleotide sequence: TGTGCCAGCAGGGCGACAGGGTCTAGCAATCAGCCCCAGCATTTT.

This chain links TRBV28 with TRBJ1-4; unclear D gene. The CDR3 is 13 amino acids. The ends were cut back, 8 bases at V and 6 bases at J, with 13 bases in the middle. CDR1 and CDR2 from the germline V gene are MDHEN and SYDVKM. The CDR3 region is CASVRNRDEKLFF. CDR3 in DNA: TGTGCCAGCGTCCGCAACCGGGATGAAAAACTGTTTTTT. The full variable domain, in which reference TRBV28 and TRBJ1-4 provide the parts outside the CDR3, is DVKVTQSSRYLVKRTGEKVFLECVQDMDHENMFWYRQDPGLGLRLIYFSYDVKMKEKGDIPEGYSVSREKKERFSLILESASTNQTSMYLCASVRNRDEKLFFGSGTQLSVL.

The rearrangement uses TRBV6-1 and TRBJ2-7; tentatively, D is TRBD1 (6 bases). This CDR3 comprises 15 residues. Germline V CDR1 and CDR2: MNHNS, SASEGT. V was pared by 0 bases and J by 3 bases, with 12 bases between. The CDR3 nucleotides are TGTGCCAGCAGTGAAGCAACAGGGTCTCACTACGAGCAGTACTTC. It codes for CASSEATGSHYEQYF.

The CDR3 sequence is CASSQEVVVRRPTDTQYF. Written as DNA, the CDR3 is TGCGCCAGCAGCCAAGAAGTAGTGGTGAGGCGGCCTACAGATACGCAGTATTTT. This chain connects TRBV4-3 to TRBJ2-3; D is uncertain. Germline V gene sequence: CDR1 LGHNA, CDR2 YSLEER. The CDR3 covers 18 residues. V was pared by 0 bases and J by 3 bases, with 19 bases between.

The rearrangement joins TRBV7-2 to TRBJ2-4, with D maybe TRBD1 (6 bases). Germline assignment: CDR1 SGHTA and CDR2 FQGNSA. The CDR3 is 14 amino acids. V gave up 5 bases and J gave up 7 bases, with 15 bases separating them. The CDR3: CASSPSGTWNIQYF. The CDR3, as DNA: TGTGCCAGCAGCCCATCCGGGACATGGAACATTCAGTACTTC.

This sequence joins TRBV28 and TRBJ1-5; D not certain. V was clipped by 6 bases and J by 0 bases, with 18 bases between them. The CDR3 length is 17 residues. CDR1 and CDR2 (germline): MDHEN, SYDVKM. The CDR3 is CASSRGRRGYSNQPQHF. CDR3 DNA: TGTGCCAGCAGCCGGGGAAGACGGGGTTATAGCAATCAGCCCCAGCATTTT.

The CDR3 reads CATSRDLAEGERDYRYEQYF. CDR3 coding DNA: TGTGCCACCAGCAGAGATCTGGCCGAAGGGGAAAGGGACTATCGGTACGAGCAGTACTTC. This chain uses TRBV15 with TRBJ2-7, with 7 bases lining up with TRBD2. Trimming took 0 bases from V and 4 from J; bases not matched to a gene: 21. The germline CDR1 and CDR2 sequences are LNHNV and YYDKDF (reference sequence). The CDR3 is 20 amino acids.

The chain couples TRBV5-3 to TRBJ2-1, with a possible D match to TRBD2 (6 bases). TRBV5-3 is flagged as an ORF with uncertain function. This CDR3 is built from 14 residues. Trimming took 3 bases from V and 8 from J, leaving 15 bases between them. Here the CDR3 DNA reads TGTGCCAGAAGCTGGCCTCGGAGGGCTTATGAGCAGTTCTTC. It encodes CARSWPRRAYEQFF.

This chain links TRBV29-1 with TRBJ2-2; D is possibly TRBD2 (5 bases). CDR1 is SQVTM, CDR2 ANQGSEA, per germline. V dropped 1 base and J dropped 4 bases, with 10 bases sitting between them. The CDR3 has 14 amino acids. The CDR3, as DNA: TGCAGCGTTGAAGGTGGGAGAGGCACCGGGGAGCTGTTTTTT. Translating gives CSVEGGRGTGELFF.

V gene TRBV21-1 combines with J gene TRBJ1-5; whether TRBD1, the table's D call, matches the DNA was not checked. TRBV21-1 is a listed pseudogene. The CDR3 totals 19 residues. The chain's CDR3 is CASSKEDQGQGLGNQPQHF. The CDR3 nucleotides are TGTGCCAGCAGCAAAGAGGATCAGGGACAGGGGTTAGGCAATCAGCCCCAGCATTTT.